A selection of T cell receptor beta chains follows, all from one sample in a study of blood T cell repertoires in COVID-19. Data came from immunoSEQ multiplex PCR; TCRdb stores just in-frame clones and leaves some out. The sample lists roughly 250,000 clones; approximately 90% were seen once. Material: peripheral blood. The receptors stem from a man aged 30 to 39 with acute or convalescent COVID-19. Both conserved end residues are part of each CDR3. Fields, in order: D gene, V gene, clone size, J gene, CDR3 protein, CDR3 DNA. The D gene is left open where the match is weak. Size values are once, few and many counts, or a class for expanded clones, and some rows have none.

-	TRBV9	-	TRBJ1-6	CASRVEGENSPLHF	TGTGCCAGCAGGGTCGAGGGGGAGAATTCACCCCTCCACTTT
TRBD2	TRBV7-9	-	TRBJ2-7	CASSRTSGDYEQYF	TGTGCCAGCAGCCGGACTAGCGGGGACTACGAGCAGTACTTC
TRBD2	TRBV6-9	-	TRBJ2-3	CASSYSGLAGGRTDTQYF	TGTGCCAGCAGTTATTCGGGCCTAGCGGGGGGGCGGACAGATACGCAGTATTTT
-	TRBV19	-	TRBJ2-2	CASSMFQGGTGELFF	TGTGCCAGTAGTATGTTCCAGGGAGGTACCGGGGAGCTGTTTTTT
-	TRBV25-1	-	TRBJ1-4	CASSDPRDMLFF	TGTGCCAGCAGTGACCCTAGGGACATGTTGTTTTTT
TRBD1	TRBV6-5	-	TRBJ2-1	CASGRDRVMNEQFF	TGTGCCAGCGGCCGGGACAGAGTCATGAATGAGCAGTTCTTC
TRBD1	TRBV19	-	TRBJ2-3	CASSMETGSGDTQYF	TGTGCCAGTAGTATGGAGACAGGGTCAGGAGATACGCAGTATTTT
-	TRBV28	-	TRBJ1-1	CASSLGGNTEAFF	TGTGCCAGCAGTTTAGGAGGGAACACTGAAGCTTTCTTT
TRBD1	TRBV10-3	-	TRBJ1-2	CAISGDRGVYGYTF	TGTGCCATCAGTGGGGACAGGGGGGTCTATGGCTACACCTTC
-	TRBV7-9	few	TRBJ1-1	CASSLEGGTEAFF	TGTGCCAGCAGCTTAGAAGGGGGCACTGAAGCTTTCTTT
TRBD2	TRBV6-1	-	TRBJ2-3	CASSERGDTQYF	TGTGCCAGCAGTGAGCGGGGGGATACGCAGTATTTT
-	TRBV4-2	-	TRBJ1-1	CASSPQLNTEAFF	TGTGCCAGCAGTCCGCAGTTGAACACTGAAGCTTTCTTT
-	TRBV21-1	-	TRBJ2-7	CASSKGTYEQYF	TGTGCCAGCAGCAAAGGTACCTACGAGCAGTACTTC
TRBD1	TRBV5-1	-	TRBJ2-2	CASSSRVTGVNTGELFF	TGCGCCAGCAGCTCCCGGGTAACAGGGGTGAACACCGGGGAGCTGTTTTTT
-	TRBV12-2	-	TRBJ1-3	CASRARGPRTFRCSGNTIYF	TGTGCAAGTCGCGCCCGGGGTCCGAGGACCTTTCGATGCTCTGGAAACACCATATATTTT
-	TRBV15	-	TRBJ2-6	CATSPGHVSGANVLTF	TGTGCCACCAGCCCCGGACACGTCTCTGGGGCCAACGTCCTGACTTTC
TRBD2	TRBV7-6	-	TRBJ2-3	CASSLLAGEGDTQYF	TGTGCCAGCAGCTTACTAGCGGGAGAGGGAGATACGCAGTATTTT
-	TRBV2	-	TRBJ1-6	CASSEVEGTTLHF	TGTGCCAGCAGTGAAGTAGAGGGAACAACCCTCCACTTT
TRBD2	TRBV18	-	TRBJ2-7	CASSRGGMSYEQYF	TGTGCCAGCTCACGCGGGGGGATGTCCTACGAGCAGTACTTC
TRBD2	TRBV10-3	-	TRBJ2-1	CAISESIGTSGNLEQFF	TGTGCCATCAGTGAGTCCATCGGGACTAGCGGCAATCTTGAGCAGTTCTTC
TRBD2	TRBV19	-	TRBJ2-7	CASSRASGVSEQYF	TGTGCCAGTAGTAGAGCTAGCGGGGTGAGCGAGCAGTACTTC
-	TRBV28	-	TRBJ1-1	CASSSHNRVGSAEAFF	TGTGCCAGCAGTTCGCATAACAGGGTGGGGAGCGCTGAAGCTTTCTTT
-	TRBV11-2	-	TRBJ2-7	CASSLRGLNYEQYF	TGTGCCAGCAGCTTACGCGGACTAAACTACGAGCAGTACTTC
-	TRBV6-1	once	TRBJ1-5	CASDLDSSNQPQHF	TGTGCCAGCGACCTCGACAGTAGCAATCAGCCCCAGCATTTT
TRBD1	TRBV5-6	once	TRBJ2-7	CASSSDRGPRYEQYF	TGTGCCAGCAGCTCAGACAGGGGGCCTAGGTACGAGCAGTACTTC
-	TRBV6-5	-	TRBJ1-4	CASSQDREKLFF	TGTGCCAGCAGTCAGGATAGGGAAAAACTGTTTTTT
TRBD1	TRBV28	-	TRBJ1-2	CATQKSGQGANGYTF	TGTGCCACCCAAAAGTCAGGACAGGGGGCCAATGGCTACACCTTC
TRBD1	TRBV5-8	few	TRBJ1-5	CASTPRGGTGFFPQHF	TGTGCCAGCACCCCGAGAGGCGGGACAGGGTTTTTTCCCCAGCATTTT
-	TRBV2	-	TRBJ1-5	CASSGQGLSNQPQHF	TGTGCCAGCAGTGGTCAGGGGTTGAGCAATCAGCCCCAGCATTTT
-	TRBV20-1	-	TRBJ2-2	CSASRDSVSTGELFF	TGCAGTGCTAGTCGGGACTCAGTTTCGACCGGGGAGCTGTTTTTT
-	TRBV4-2	-	TRBJ1-3	CASSRGLLVGSGNTIYF	TGTGCCAGCAGCCGAGGACTCCTCGTGGGCTCTGGAAACACCATATATTTT